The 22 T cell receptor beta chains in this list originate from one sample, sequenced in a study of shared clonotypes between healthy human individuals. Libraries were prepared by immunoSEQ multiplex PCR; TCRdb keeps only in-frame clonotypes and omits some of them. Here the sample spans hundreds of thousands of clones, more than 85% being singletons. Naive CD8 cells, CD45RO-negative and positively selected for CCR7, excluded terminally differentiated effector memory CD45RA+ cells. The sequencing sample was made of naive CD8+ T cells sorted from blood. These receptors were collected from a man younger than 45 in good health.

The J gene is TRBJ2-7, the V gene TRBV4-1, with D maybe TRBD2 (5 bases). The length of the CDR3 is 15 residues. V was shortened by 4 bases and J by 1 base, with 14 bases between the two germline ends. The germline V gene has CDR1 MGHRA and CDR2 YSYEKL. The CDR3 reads CASSLKTGNSYEQYF. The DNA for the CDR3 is TGCGCCAGCAGCCTGAAGACGGGGAATTCCTACGAGCAGTACTTC.

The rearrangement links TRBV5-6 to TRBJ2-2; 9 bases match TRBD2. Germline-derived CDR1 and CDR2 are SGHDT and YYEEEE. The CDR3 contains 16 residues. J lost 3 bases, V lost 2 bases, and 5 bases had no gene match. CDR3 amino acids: CASSLRLAGYTGELFF. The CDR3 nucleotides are TGTGCCAGCAGCTTAAGGCTAGCGGGGTACACCGGGGAGCTGTTTTTT.

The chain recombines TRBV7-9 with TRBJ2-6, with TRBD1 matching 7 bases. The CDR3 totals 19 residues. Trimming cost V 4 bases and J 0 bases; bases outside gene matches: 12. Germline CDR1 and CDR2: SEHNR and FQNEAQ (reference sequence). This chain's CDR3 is CASSSVPGQTISGANVLTF. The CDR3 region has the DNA TGTGCCAGCAGCTCCGTCCCGGGACAGACAATCTCTGGGGCCAACGTCCTGACTTTC.

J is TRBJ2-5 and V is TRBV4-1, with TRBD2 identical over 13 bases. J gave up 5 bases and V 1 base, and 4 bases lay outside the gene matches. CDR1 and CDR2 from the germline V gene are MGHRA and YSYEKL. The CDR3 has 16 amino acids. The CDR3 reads CASSQAGLAGVETQYF. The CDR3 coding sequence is TGCGCCAGCAGCCAAGCCGGACTAGCGGGAGTTGAGACCCAGTACTTC.

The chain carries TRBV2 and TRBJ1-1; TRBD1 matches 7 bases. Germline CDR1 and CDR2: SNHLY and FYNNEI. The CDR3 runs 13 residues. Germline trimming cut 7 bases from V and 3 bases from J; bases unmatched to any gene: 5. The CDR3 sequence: CASNGQDYTEAFF. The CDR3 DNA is TGTGCCAGCAACGGACAGGACTACACTGAAGCTTTCTTT.

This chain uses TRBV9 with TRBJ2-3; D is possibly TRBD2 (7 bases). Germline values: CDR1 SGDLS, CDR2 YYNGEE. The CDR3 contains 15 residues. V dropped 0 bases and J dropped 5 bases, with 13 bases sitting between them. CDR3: CASSVGGGPGDTQYF. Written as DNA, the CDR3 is TGTGCCAGCAGCGTAGGGGGGGGCCCAGGAGATACGCAGTATTTT.

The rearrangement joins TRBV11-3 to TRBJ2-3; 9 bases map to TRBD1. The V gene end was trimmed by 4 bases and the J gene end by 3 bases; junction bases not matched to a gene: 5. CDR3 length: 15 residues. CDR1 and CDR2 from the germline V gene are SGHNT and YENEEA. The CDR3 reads CASSSRTGDTDTQYF. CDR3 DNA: TGTGCCAGCAGCTCTCGGACAGGGGATACAGATACGCAGTATTTT. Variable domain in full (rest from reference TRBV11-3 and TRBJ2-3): EAGVVQSPRYKIIEKKQPVAFWCNPISGHNTLYWYLQNLGQGPELLIRYENEEAVDDSQLPKDRFSAERLKGVDSTLKIQPAELGDSAVYLCASSSRTGDTDTQYFGPGTRLTVL.

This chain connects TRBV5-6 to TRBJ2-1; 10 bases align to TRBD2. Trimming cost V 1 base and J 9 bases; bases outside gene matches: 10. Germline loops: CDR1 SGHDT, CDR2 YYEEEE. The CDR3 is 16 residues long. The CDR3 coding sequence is TGTGCCAGCAGCTTGACCCCTAGCGGGAGCGCGGGTGAGCAGTTCTTC. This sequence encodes CASSLTPSGSAGEQFF.

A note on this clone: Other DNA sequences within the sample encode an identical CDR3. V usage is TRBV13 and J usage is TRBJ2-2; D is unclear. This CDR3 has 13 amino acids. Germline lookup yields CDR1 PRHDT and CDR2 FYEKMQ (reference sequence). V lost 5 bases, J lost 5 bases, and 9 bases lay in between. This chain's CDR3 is CASSTRGTGELFF. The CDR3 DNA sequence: TGTGCCAGCAGCACCCGTGGGACCGGGGAGCTGTTTTTT.

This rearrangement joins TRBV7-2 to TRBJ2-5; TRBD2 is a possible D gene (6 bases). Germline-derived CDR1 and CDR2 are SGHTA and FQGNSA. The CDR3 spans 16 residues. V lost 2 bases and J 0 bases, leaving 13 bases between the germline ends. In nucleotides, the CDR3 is TGTGCCAGCAGCTTAAGGAGCGGGCTAGACCAAGAGACCCAGTACTTC. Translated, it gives CASSLRSGLDQETQYF.

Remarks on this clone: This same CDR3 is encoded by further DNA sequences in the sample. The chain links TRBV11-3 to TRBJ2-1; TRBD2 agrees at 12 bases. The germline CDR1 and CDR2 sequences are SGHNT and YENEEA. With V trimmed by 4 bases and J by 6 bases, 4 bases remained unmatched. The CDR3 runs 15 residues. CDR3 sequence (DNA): TGTGCCAGCAGCTCCAGACTAGCGGGAGTCAATGAGCAGTTCTTC. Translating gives CASSSRLAGVNEQFF.

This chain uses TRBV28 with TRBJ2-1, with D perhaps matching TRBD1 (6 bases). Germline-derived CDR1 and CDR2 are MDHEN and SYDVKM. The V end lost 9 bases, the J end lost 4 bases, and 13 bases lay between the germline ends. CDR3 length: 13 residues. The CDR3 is CASTGFKYNEQFF. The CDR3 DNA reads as TGTGCCAGTACAGGGTTTAAGTACAATGAGCAGTTCTTC.

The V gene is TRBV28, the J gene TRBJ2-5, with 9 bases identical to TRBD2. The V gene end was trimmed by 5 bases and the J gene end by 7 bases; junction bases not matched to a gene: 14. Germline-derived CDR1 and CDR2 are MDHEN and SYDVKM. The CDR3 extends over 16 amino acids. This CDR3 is CASSPLAGVSRGTQYF. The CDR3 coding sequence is TGTGCCAGCAGTCCCTTAGCGGGAGTGAGTCGGGGGACCCAGTACTTC.

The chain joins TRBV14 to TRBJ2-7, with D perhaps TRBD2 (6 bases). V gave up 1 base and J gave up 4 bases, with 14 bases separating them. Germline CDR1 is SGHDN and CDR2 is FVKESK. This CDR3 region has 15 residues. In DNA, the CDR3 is TGTGCCAGCAGCCAAGGTCGGGGGTATGCGTACGAGCAGTACTTC. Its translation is CASSQGRGYAYEQYF.

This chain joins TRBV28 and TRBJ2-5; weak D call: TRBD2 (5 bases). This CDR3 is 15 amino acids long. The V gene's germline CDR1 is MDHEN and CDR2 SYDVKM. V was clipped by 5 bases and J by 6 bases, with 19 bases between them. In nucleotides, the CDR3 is TGTGCCAGCAGTCCCGGGCCGGGGTATGTTAAGACCCAGTACTTC. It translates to CASSPGPGYVKTQYF.

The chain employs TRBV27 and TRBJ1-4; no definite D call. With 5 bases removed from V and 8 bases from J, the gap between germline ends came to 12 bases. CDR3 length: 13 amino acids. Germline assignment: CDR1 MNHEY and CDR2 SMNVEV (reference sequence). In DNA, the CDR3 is TGTGCCAGCAGTAGTTGGTCGAGCGAAAAACTGTTTTTT. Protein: CASSSWSSEKLFF.

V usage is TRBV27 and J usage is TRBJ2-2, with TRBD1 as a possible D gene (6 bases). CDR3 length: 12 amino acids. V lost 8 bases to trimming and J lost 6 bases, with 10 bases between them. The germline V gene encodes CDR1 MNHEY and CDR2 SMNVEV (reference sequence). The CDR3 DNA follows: TGTGCCAGCGGGACATGGGCCGGGGAGCTGTTTTTT. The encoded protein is CASGTWAGELFF.

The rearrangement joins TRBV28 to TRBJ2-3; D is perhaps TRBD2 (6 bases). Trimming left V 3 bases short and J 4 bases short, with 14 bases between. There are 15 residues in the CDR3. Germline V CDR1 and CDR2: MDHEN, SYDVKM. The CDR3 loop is CASSFFRESPDTQYF. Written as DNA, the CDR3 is TGTGCCAGCAGTTTCTTTCGGGAGTCCCCAGATACGCAGTATTTT.

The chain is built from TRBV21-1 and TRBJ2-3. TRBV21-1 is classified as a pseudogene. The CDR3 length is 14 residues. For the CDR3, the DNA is TGTGCCAGCAGCACCCTGGGATACACAGATACGCAGTATTTT. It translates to CASSTLGYTDTQYF.

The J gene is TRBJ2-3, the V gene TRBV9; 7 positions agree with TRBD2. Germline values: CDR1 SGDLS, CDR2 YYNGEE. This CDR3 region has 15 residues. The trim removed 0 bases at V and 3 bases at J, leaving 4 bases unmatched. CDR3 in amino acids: CASSVGGGRTDTQYF. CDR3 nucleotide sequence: TGTGCCAGCAGCGTAGGCGGCGGGAGAACAGATACGCAGTATTTT.

This CDR3 is CASSLGGSAYGYTF. CDR3 coding DNA: TGTGCCAGCAGCTTGGGGGGTTCGGCCTATGGCTACACCTTC. The rearrangement joins TRBV5-4 to TRBJ1-2; no firm D call. Looked up from germline, CDR1 is SGHNT and CDR2 is YYREEE (reference sequence). Trimming left V 0 bases short and J 4 bases short, with 10 bases between. The CDR3 sequence is 14 residues long.

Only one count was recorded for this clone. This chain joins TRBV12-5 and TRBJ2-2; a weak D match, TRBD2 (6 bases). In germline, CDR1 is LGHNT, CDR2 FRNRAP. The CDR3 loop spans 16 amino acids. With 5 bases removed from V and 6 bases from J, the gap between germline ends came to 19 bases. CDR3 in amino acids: CASGTIPGAFSGELFF. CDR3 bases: TGTGCTAGTGGTACTATACCGGGAGCCTTTTCCGGGGAGCTGTTTTTT.